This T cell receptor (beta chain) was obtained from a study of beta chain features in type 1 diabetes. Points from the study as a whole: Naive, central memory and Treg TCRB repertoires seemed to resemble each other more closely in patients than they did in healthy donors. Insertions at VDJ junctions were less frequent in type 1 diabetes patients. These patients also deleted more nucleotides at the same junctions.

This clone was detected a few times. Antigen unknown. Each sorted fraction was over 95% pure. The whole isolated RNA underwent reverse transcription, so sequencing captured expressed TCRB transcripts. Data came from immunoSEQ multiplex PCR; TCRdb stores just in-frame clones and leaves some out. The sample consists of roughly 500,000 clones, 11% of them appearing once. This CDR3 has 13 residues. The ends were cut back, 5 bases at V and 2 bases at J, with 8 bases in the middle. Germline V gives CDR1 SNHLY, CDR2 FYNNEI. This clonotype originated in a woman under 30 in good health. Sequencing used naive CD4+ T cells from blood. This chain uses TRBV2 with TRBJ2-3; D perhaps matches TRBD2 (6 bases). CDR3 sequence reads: CASSLAITDTQYF. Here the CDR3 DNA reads TGTGCCAGCAGTCTAGCGATCACAGATACGCAGTATTTT.